Shown below are 20 T cell receptor beta chains from a single sample sequenced in a study of cytomegalovirus exposure and HLA in healthy donors. In the PCR, 60 Vbeta and 13 Jbeta primers were used. Sequenced by immunoSEQ multiplex PCR; TCRdb stores in-frame clones only, minus some. Among 200,000 to 250,000 clones listed, around 89% were seen once. The sample comprised PBMCs. The receptors originated from a woman aged 18 to 35 in good health and CMV-seronegative.

The rearrangement uses TRBV13 and TRBJ2-2; TRBD2 agrees at 10 bases. This CDR3 has 15 amino acids. CDR1 is PRHDT, CDR2 FYEKMQ, per germline (reference sequence). V lost 3 bases to trimming and J lost 5 bases; unmatched junction nucleotides: 3. The CDR3 region is CASSLSGRGTGELFF. The DNA of the CDR3 is TGTGCCAGCAGCTTGAGCGGGAGGGGGACCGGGGAGCTGTTTTTT.

Written as DNA, the CDR3 is TGTGCCAGCAGCTTCCCACGGACAGGGAGTACTGAAGCTTTCTTT. The encoded protein is CASSFPRTGSTEAFF. V is TRBV7-2 and J is TRBJ1-1; 8 bases map to TRBD1. Trimming removed 3 bases from V and 5 bases from J; junction bases left unmatched: 8. The germline gives CDR1 SGHTA, CDR2 FQGNSA. The CDR3 sequence is 15 residues long.

The table lists this clone with a count of one. The chain recombines TRBV25-1 with TRBJ2-1; 9 positions match TRBD1. V gave up 6 bases and J gave up 8 bases; unmatched junction bases: 5. CDR3 length equals 13 residues. Germline CDR1 MGHDK, CDR2 SYGVNS. This CDR3 is CASRGTGRDEQFF. The CDR3 DNA reads as TGTGCCAGCAGGGGGACAGGGAGGGATGAGCAGTTCTTC.

J is TRBJ1-4 and V is TRBV27; TRBD1 aligns across 7 bases. This CDR3 region has 15 residues. CDR1 is MNHEY, CDR2 SMNVEV, per germline (reference sequence). Losses at the gene ends were 5 bases for V and 3 bases for J; bases not matched to a gene: 6. The CDR3 sequence: CASSRRGLSNEKLFF. CDR3 DNA sequence: TGTGCCAGCAGTCGAAGGGGGCTATCTAATGAAAAACTGTTTTTT. Variable domain in full (rest from reference TRBV27 and TRBJ1-4): EAQVTQNPRYLITVTGKKLTVTCSQNMNHEYMSWYRQDPGLGLRQIYYSMNVEVTDKGDVPEGYKVSRKEKRNFPLILESPSPNQTSLYFCASSRRGLSNEKLFFGSGTQLSVL.

V gene TRBV9 combines with J gene TRBJ1-1, with 9 bases lining up with TRBD1. Germline assignment: CDR1 SGDLS and CDR2 YYNGEE. J gave up 1 base and V 3 bases, and 4 bases lay outside the gene matches. This CDR3 comprises 15 residues. In nucleotides, the CDR3 is TGTGCCAGCAGCGGATTGGGACAGGGGAACACTGAAGCTTTCTTT. Translated, it gives CASSGLGQGNTEAFF.

The chain joins TRBV30 to TRBJ2-4; the match to TRBD2 covers 11 bases. Germline V CDR1 and CDR2: GTSNPN, SVGIG (reference sequence). V dropped 0 bases and J dropped 3; count of bases not matched to a gene: 25. This CDR3 is built from 23 residues. The CDR3 region has the DNA TGTGCCTGGAGTGTCAACCCGATAGCGGGAGGGCGTGAGTACCGCGATGGCAAAAACATTCAGTACTTC. This gives the protein CAWSVNPIAGGREYRDGKNIQYF. The variable domain in full, completed from reference TRBV30 and TRBJ2-4, reads SQTIHQWPATLVQPVGSPLSLECTVEGTSNPNLYWYRQAAGRGLQLLFYSVGIGQISSEVPQNLSASRPQDRQFILSSKKLLLSDSGFYLCAWSVNPIAGGREYRDGKNIQYFGAGTRLSVL.

The rearrangement links TRBV15 to TRBJ2-7, with a possible D match to TRBD1 (6 bases). CDR1 and CDR2 from the germline V gene are LNHNV and YYDKDF (reference sequence). CDR3 length: 15 amino acids. Trimming shortened V by 0 bases and J by 5 bases, and 14 bases separated the two germline ends. The CDR3 DNA sequence: TGTGCCACCAGCAGAGAGGGGACATTGAGTCACGAGCAGTACTTC. As protein: CATSREGTLSHEQYF.

The chain is built from TRBV6-1 and TRBJ1-4, with 7 bases aligning to TRBD1. The CDR3 totals 14 residues. Unmatched junction bases numbered 8, after V lost 7 bases and J lost 6 bases. Germline assignment: CDR1 MNHNS and CDR2 SASEGT. CDR3 DNA sequence: TGTGCCAGCACCGGACAGGCTTCCTATGAAAAACTGTTTTTT. Translated: CASTGQASYEKLFF.

The chain carries TRBV9 and TRBJ2-1; perhaps TRBD2 as D (6 bases). Germline V gene sequence: CDR1 SGDLS, CDR2 YYNGEE. Trimming took off 0 bases at V and 8 bases at J, with 12 bases between the two ends. There are 14 residues in the CDR3. DNA of the CDR3: TGTGCCAGCAGCGTAGCTATAGCGGAGTATGAGCAGTTCTTC. Translation gives CASSVAIAEYEQFF.

This chain links TRBV4-1 with TRBJ1-1, with TRBD1 as a possible D gene (5 bases). Germline loops: CDR1 MGHRA, CDR2 YSYEKL. The length of the CDR3 is 16 residues. V lost 0 bases to trimming and J lost 7 bases, with 18 bases between them. CDR3 in amino acids: CASSQDSARVVGEAFF. The CDR3, as DNA: TGCGCCAGCAGCCAAGACTCTGCCAGGGTCGTCGGTGAAGCTTTCTTT.

This sequence joins TRBV11-3 and TRBJ1-2; tentative D call: TRBD1 (6 bases). The CDR3 has 15 residues. Germline values: CDR1 SGHNT, CDR2 YENEEA. V was cut by 1 base and J by 4 bases, with 13 bases left in between. CDR3 sequence reads: CASSLGQGSPYGYTF. CDR3 nucleotide sequence: TGTGCCAGCAGCTTAGGGCAGGGGAGTCCCTATGGCTACACCTTC.

The rearrangement links TRBV7-3 to TRBJ2-6; 11 nucleotides line up with TRBD1. CDR3 size: 16 residues. V lost 5 bases to trimming and J lost 2 bases; unmatched junction nucleotides: 2. The germline V gene encodes CDR1 SGHTA and CDR2 FQGTGA. The CDR3 loop reads CASSGQGAAGANVLTF. CDR3 bases: TGTGCCAGCAGCGGACAGGGGGCGGCTGGGGCCAACGTCCTGACTTTC. The full variable domain, its missing parts supplied by reference TRBV7-3 and TRBJ2-6, is GAGVSQTPSNKVTEKGKYVELRCDPISGHTALYWYRQSLGQGPEFLIYFQGTGAADDSGLPNDRFFAVRPEGSVSTLKIQRTERGDSAVYLCASSGQGAAGANVLTFGAGSRLTVL.

The chain carries TRBV7-2 and TRBJ2-1, with D unresolved. The V end was cut by 2 bases, the J end by 0 bases, with 8 bases between. Germline V gives CDR1 SGHTA, CDR2 FQGNSA. The CDR3 totals 15 residues. The CDR3 reads CASSLHRSSYNEQFF. DNA of the CDR3: TGTGCCAGCAGCTTACACAGAAGCTCCTACAATGAGCAGTTCTTC. Full variable domain (outside the CDR3, taken from reference TRBV7-2 and TRBJ2-1): GAGVSQSPSNKVTEKGKDVELRCDPISGHTALYWYRQSLGQGLEFLIYFQGNSAPDKSGLPSDRFSAERTGGSVSTLTIQRTQQEDSAVYLCASSLHRSSYNEQFFGPGTRLTVL.

J is TRBJ1-4 and V is TRBV7-2; no reliable D call. CDR1 is SGHTA and CDR2 is FQGNSA in the germline V gene. The CDR3 is made up of 17 amino acids. V lost 2 bases and J lost 4, with 17 bases in between. The chain's CDR3 is CASSLFGSGSFNEKLFF. CDR3 bases: TGTGCCAGCAGCTTATTTGGTTCGGGGTCCTTTAATGAAAAACTGTTTTTT.

The V and J genes are TRBV27 and TRBJ2-7; the match to TRBD1 covers 9 bases. The J segment lost 6 bases and the V segment lost 6 bases, leaving 6 bases of the junction unmatched. CDR1 is MNHEY and CDR2 is SMNVEV in the germline V gene (reference sequence). The CDR3 is 13 residues long. CDR3 amino acids: CASSHRTGVEQYF. The CDR3 DNA reads TGTGCCAGCAGCCACAGGACAGGGGTCGAGCAGTACTTC.

This rearrangement joins TRBV9 to TRBJ1-4, with unresolved D. V gave up 4 bases and J gave up 4 bases, with 11 bases separating them. Germline V gene lookup returns CDR1 SGDLS and CDR2 YYNGEE. The CDR3 covers 14 residues. In nucleotides, the CDR3 is TGTGCCAGCAGCCCCCTGTCGCGTAATGAAAAACTGTTTTTT. This gives the protein CASSPLSRNEKLFF.

This clone appeared once. The chain uses TRBV7-9 and TRBJ2-1, with 7 nucleotides matching TRBD1. With V trimmed by 1 base and J by 2 bases, 5 bases remained unmatched. Germline values: CDR1 SEHNR, CDR2 FQNEAQ (reference sequence). The CDR3 runs to 16 residues. This CDR3 is CASSLGPGTAYNEQFF. DNA for the CDR3: TGTGCCAGCAGCTTAGGACCCGGGACAGCCTACAATGAGCAGTTCTTC.

The CDR3 is CASRPQGQGNSPLHF. The CDR3 bases are TGTGCCAGTAGGCCCCAGGGACAGGGCAATTCACCCCTCCACTTT. The rearrangement uses TRBV19 and TRBJ1-6; 9 bases agree with TRBD1. CDR1 and CDR2 from the germline V gene are LNHDA and SQIVND (reference sequence). The CDR3 has 15 residues. The junction had 7 bases not matched to a gene; V was cut back by 6 bases and J by 7 bases. The whole variable domain, filled in from reference TRBV19 and TRBJ1-6, reads DGGITQSPKYLFRKEGQNVTLSCEQNLNHDAMYWYRQDPGQGLRLIYYSQIVNDFQKGDIAEGYSVSREKKESFPLTVTSAQKNPTAFYLCASRPQGQGNSPLHFGNGTRLTVT.

This clone was counted only a few times. V usage is TRBV27 and J usage is TRBJ1-1, with a weak D call TRBD1 (5 bases). Germline-derived CDR1 and CDR2 are MNHEY and SMNVEV (reference sequence). V dropped 7 bases and J dropped 0 bases, with 12 bases sitting between them. The CDR3 is 14 residues long. CDR3 in DNA: TGTGCCAGCAACCACCCAGGGCTGAACACTGAAGCTTTCTTT. It codes for CASNHPGLNTEAFF.

This rearrangement joins TRBV4-2 to TRBJ2-1; perhaps TRBD2 as D (5 bases). V lost 4 bases and J 5 bases, leaving 18 bases between the germline ends. CDR1 and CDR2 from the germline V gene are LGHNA and YNFKEQ. This CDR3 contains 16 residues. The CDR3 bases are TGTGCCAGCAGCCCTAGCTTCATCACCCCCGACAATGAGCAGTTCTTC. It yields the protein CASSPSFITPDNEQFF.